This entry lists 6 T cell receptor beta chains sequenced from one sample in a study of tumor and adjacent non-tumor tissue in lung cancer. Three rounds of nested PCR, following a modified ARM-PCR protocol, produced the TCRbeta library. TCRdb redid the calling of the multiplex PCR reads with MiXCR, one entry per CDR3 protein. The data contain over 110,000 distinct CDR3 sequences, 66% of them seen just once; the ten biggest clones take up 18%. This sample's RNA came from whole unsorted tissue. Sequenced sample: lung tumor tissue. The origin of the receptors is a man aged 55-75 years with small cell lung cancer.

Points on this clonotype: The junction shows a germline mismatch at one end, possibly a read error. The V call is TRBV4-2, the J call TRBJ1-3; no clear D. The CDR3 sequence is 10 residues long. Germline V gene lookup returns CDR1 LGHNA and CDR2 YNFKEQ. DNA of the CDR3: TGTGCCAGCAGCGGAAGCACCACATATTTT. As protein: CASSGSTTYF.

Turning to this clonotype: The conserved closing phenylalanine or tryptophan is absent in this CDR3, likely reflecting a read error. In DNA form, the CDR3 reads TGTGCCAGCAGCCCCCTAGATGGAGGCACGGGGGAGCTGTTTACT. It encodes CASSPLDGGTGELFT. The rearrangement uses TRBV11-2 and TRBJ2-2, with TRBD2 as a possible D gene (5 bases). From germline, CDR1 is SGHAT and CDR2 FQNNGV. Trimming took off 5 bases at V and 8 bases at J, with 18 bases between the two ends. This CDR3 comprises 15 residues.

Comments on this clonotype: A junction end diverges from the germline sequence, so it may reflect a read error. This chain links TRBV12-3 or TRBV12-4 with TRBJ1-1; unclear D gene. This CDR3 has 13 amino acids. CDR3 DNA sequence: TGTGCCAACAGTTTAGGACCGAACACTGAAGCTTTCTTT. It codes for CANSLGPNTEAFF.

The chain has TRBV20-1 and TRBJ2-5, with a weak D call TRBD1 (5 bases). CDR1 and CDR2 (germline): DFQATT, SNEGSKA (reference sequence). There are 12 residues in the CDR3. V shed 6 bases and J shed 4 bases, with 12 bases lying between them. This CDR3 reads CSASRVGETQYF. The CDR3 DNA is TGCAGTGCCAGCAGGGTCGGAGAGACCCAGTACTTC.

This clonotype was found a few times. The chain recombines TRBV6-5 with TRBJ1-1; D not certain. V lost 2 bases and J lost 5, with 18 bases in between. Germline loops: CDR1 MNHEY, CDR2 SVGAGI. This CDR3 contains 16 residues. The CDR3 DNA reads TGTGCCAGCAGTTACGTTGGCCGTGAGGGTAGGACTGAAGCTTTCTTT. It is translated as CASSYVGREGRTEAFF.

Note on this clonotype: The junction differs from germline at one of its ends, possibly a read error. The CDR3, as DNA: TGTGCCAGAAGCGTCACATGGCGAGGGGAAGAGACCCAGTACTTC. It codes for CARSVTWRGEETQYF. The chain joins TRBV5-1 to TRBJ2-5; D could derive from TRBD1 or TRBD2 (5 bases each). The CDR3 runs 15 residues. Germline V gene data show CDR1 as SGHRS and CDR2 as YFSETQ.